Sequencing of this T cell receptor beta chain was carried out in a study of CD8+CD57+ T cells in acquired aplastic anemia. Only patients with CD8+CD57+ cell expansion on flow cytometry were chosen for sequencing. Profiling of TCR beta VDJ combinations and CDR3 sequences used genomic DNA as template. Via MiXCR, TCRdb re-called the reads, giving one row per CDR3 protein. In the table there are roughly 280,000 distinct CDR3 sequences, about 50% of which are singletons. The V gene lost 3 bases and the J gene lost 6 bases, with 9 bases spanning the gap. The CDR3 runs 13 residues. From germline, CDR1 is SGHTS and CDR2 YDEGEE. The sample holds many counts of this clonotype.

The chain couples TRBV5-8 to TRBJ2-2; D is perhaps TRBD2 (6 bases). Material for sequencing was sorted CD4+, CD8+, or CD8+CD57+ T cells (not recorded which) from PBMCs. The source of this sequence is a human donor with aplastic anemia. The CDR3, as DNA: TGTGCCAGCAGCTCCAGGGAGGCCGGGGAGCTGTTTTTT. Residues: CASSSREAGELFF.